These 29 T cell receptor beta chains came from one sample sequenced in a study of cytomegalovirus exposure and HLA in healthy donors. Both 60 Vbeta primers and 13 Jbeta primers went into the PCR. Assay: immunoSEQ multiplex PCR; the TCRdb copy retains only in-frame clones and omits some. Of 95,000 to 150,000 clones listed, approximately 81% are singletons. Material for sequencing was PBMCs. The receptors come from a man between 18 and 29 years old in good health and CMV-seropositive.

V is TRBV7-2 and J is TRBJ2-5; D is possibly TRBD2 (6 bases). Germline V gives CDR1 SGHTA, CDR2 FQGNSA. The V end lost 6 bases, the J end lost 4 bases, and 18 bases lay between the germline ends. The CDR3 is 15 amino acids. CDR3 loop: CASSSSGGWGETQYF. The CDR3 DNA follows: TGTGCCAGCAGTTCGTCAGGAGGGTGGGGAGAGACCCAGTACTTC. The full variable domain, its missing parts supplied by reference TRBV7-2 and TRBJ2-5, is GAGVSQSPSNKVTEKGKDVELRCDPISGHTALYWYRQSLGQGLEFLIYFQGNSAPDKSGLPSDRFSAERTGGSVSTLTIQRTQQEDSAVYLCASSSSGGWGETQYFGPGTRLLVL.

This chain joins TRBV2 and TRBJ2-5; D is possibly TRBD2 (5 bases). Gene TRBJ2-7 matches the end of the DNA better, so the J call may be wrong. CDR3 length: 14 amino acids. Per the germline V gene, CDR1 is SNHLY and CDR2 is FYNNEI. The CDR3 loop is CASSETLEQYEQYF. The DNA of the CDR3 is TGTGCCAGCAGCGAAACACTAGAGCAGTACGAGCAGTACTTC.

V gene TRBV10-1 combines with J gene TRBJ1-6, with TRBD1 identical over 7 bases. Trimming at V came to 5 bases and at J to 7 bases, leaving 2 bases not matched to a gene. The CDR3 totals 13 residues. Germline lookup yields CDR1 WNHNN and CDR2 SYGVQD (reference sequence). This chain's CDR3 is CASSRGGNSPLHF. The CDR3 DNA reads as TGCGCCAGCAGTAGAGGGGGCAATTCACCCCTCCACTTT.

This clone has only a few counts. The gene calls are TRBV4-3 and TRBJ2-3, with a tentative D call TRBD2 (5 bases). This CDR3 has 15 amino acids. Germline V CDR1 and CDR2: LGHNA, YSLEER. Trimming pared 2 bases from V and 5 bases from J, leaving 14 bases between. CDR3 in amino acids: CASSQIGSVGDTQYF. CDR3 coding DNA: TGCGCCAGCAGCCAAATTGGGAGTGTGGGAGATACGCAGTATTTT.

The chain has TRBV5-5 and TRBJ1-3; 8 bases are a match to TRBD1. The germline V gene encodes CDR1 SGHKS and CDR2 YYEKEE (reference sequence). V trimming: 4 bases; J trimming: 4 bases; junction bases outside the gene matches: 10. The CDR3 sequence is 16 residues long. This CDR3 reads CASSLFSRGQGNTIYF. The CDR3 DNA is TGTGCCAGCAGCCTTTTTTCCAGGGGGCAGGGAAACACCATATATTTT.

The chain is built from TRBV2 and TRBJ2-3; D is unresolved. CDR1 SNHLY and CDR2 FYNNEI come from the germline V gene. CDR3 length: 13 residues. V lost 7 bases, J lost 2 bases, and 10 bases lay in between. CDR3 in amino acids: CASKVGYTDTQYF. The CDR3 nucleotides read TGTGCCAGCAAAGTCGGGTACACAGATACGCAGTATTTT.

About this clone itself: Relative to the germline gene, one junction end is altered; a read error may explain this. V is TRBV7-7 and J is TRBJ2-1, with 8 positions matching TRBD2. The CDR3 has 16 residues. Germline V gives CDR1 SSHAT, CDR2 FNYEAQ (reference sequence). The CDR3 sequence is CASSQGPGLEYNEQFF. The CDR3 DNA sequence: TGTGCTAGCAGCCAGGGACCGGGACTAGAGTACAATGAGCAGTTCTTC.

The CDR3 nucleotides are TGTGCCAGCAGCGCTAATCAAGAGACCCAGTACTTC. It is translated as CASSANQETQYF. The rearrangement links TRBV11-2 to TRBJ2-5, with unresolved D. Trimming took 5 bases from V and 2 from J, leaving 6 bases between them. The V gene's germline CDR1 is SGHAT and CDR2 FQNNGV. This CDR3 spans 12 amino acids.

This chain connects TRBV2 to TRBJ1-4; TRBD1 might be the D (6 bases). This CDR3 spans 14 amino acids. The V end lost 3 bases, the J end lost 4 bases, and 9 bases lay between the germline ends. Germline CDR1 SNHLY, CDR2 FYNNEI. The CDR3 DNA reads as TGTGCCAGCAGTGATAGGGGGAATAATGAAAAACTGTTTTTT. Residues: CASSDRGNNEKLFF.

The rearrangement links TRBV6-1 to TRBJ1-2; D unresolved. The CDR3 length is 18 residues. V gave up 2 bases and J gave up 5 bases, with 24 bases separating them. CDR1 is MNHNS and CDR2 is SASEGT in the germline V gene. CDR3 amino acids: CASSELGRGMGLVYGYTF. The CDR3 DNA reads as TGTGCCAGCAGTGAACTTGGGCGGGGTATGGGGTTGGTATATGGCTACACCTTC.

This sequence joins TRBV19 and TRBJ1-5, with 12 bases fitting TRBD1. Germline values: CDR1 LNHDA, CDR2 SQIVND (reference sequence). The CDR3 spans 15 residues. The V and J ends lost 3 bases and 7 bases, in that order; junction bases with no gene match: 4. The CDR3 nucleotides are TGTGCCAGTAGTATCGGGACAGGGGGCGGGCAGCCCCAGCATTTT. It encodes CASSIGTGGGQPQHF.

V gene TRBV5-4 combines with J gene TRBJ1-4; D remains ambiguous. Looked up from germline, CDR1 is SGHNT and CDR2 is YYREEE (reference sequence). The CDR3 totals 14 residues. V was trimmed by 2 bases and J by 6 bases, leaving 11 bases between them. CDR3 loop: CASSLSAGDEKLFF. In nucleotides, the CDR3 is TGTGCCAGCAGCTTAAGCGCGGGTGATGAAAAACTGTTTTTT.

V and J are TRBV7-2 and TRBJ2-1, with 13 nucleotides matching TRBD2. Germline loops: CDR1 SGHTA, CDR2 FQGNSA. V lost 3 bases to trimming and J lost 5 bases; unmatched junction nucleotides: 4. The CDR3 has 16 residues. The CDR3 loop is CASSFGTSGIHNEQFF. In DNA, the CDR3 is TGTGCCAGCAGCTTCGGGACTAGCGGGATCCACAATGAGCAGTTCTTC.

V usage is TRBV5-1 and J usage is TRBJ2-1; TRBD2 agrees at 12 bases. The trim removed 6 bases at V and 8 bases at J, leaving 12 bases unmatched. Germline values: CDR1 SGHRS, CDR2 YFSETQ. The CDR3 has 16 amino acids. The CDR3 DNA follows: TGCGCCAGCACCGACCGTCTAGCGGGAGGGCCGGATGAGCAGTTCTTC. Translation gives CASTDRLAGGPDEQFF.

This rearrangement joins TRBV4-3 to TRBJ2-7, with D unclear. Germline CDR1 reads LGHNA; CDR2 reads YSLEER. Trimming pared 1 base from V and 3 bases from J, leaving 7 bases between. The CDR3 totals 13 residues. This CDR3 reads CASSQVVGYEQYF. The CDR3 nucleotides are TGCGCCAGCAGCCAAGTTGTCGGCTACGAGCAGTACTTC.

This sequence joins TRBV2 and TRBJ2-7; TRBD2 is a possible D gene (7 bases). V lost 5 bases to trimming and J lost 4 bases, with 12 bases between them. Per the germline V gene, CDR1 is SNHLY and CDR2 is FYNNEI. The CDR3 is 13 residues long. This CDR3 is CASSIGGLYEQYF. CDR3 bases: TGTGCCAGCAGTATCGGGGGGCTGTACGAGCAGTACTTC. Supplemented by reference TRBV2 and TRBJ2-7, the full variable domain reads EPEVTQTPSHQVTQMGQEVILRCVPISNHLYFYWYRQILGQKVEFLVSFYNNEISEKSEIFDDQFSVERPDGSNFTLKIRSTKLEDSAMYFCASSIGGLYEQYFGPGTRLTVT.

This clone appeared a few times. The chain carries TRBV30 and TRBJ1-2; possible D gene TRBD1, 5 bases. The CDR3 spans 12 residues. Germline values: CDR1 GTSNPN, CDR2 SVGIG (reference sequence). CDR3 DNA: TGTGCTTCTCCTCAGGGTGGATATGGCTACACCTTC. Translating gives CASPQGGYGYTF.

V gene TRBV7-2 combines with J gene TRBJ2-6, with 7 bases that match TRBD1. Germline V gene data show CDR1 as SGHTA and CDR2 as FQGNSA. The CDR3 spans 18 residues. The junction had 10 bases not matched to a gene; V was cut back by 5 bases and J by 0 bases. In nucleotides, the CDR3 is TGTGCCAGCAGCCCGACCGGGACAGCATTCTCTGGGGCCAACGTCCTGACTTTC. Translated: CASSPTGTAFSGANVLTF.

As DNA, the CDR3 is TGTGCCAGAAGCTCGGGGGACAGGGTGAAAAACCAGCCCCAGCATTTT. Protein: CARSSGDRVKNQPQHF. The chain couples TRBV5-3 to TRBJ1-5; 9 bases match TRBD1. TRBV5-3 is given ORF status, its function remaining uncertain. The CDR3 loop spans 16 amino acids. V shed 3 bases, J shed 7 bases, and the junction held 11 bases outside the gene matches.

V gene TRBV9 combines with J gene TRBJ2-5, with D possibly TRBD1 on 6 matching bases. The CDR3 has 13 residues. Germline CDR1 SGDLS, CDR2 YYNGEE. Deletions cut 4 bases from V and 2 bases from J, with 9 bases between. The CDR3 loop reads CASSSGQQETQYF. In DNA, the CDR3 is TGTGCCAGCAGCTCCGGACAGCAAGAGACCCAGTACTTC.

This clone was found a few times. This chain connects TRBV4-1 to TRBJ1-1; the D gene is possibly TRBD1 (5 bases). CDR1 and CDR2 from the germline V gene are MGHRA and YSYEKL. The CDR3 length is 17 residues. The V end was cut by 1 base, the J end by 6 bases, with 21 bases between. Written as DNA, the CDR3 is TGCGCCAGCAGCCAAGGAGGCTTGTGGGGGGGAAAATCTGAAGCTTTCTTT. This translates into CASSQGGLWGGKSEAFF.

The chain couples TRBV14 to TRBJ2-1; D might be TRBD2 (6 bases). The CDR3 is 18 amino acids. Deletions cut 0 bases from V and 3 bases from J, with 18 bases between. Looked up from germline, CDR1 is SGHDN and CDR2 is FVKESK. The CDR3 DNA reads TGTGCCAGCAGCCAAGATCCTCTGAGACTAGAGCTCTACAATGAGCAGTTCTTC. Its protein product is CASSQDPLRLELYNEQFF.

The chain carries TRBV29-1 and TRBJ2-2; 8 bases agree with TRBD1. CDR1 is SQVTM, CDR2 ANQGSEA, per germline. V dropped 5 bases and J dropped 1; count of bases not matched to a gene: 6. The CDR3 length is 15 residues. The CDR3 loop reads CSVLRTGWNTGELFF. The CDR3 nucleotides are TGCAGCGTTTTGAGGACAGGGTGGAACACCGGGGAGCTGTTTTTT.

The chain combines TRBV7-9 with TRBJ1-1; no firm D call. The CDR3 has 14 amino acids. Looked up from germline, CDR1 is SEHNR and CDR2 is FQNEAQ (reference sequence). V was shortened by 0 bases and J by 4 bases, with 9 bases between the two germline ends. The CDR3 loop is CASSLAPPSTEAFF. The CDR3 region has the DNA TGTGCCAGCAGCTTAGCTCCGCCCAGCACTGAAGCTTTCTTT.

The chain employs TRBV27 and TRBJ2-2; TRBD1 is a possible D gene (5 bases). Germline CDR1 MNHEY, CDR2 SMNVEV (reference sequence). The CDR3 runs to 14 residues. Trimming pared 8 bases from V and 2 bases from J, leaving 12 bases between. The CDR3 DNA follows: TGTGCCAGCCGGAGACAGAAAAACACCGGGGAGCTGTTTTTT. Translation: CASRRQKNTGELFF.

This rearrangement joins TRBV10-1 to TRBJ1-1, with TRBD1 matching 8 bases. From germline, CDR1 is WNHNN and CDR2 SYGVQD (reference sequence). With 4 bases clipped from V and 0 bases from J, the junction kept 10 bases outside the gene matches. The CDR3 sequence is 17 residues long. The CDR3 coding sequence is TGCGCCAGCAGTGGGGCCGAGACAGGGGACATGAACACTGAAGCTTTCTTT. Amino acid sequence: CASSGAETGDMNTEAFF.

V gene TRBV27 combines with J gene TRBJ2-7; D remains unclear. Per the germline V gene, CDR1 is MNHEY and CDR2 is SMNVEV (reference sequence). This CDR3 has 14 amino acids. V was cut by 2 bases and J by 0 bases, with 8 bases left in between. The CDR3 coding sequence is TGTGCCAGCAGTTTAGGCAGGTTCTCCTACGAGCAGTACTTC. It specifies CASSLGRFSYEQYF.

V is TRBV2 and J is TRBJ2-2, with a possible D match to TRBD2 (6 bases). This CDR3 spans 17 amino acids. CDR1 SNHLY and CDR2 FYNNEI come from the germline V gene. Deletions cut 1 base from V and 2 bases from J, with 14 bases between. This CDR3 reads CASSEGGSAGNTGELFF. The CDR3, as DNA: TGTGCCAGCAGTGAAGGAGGATCGGCGGGAAACACCGGGGAGCTGTTTTTT.

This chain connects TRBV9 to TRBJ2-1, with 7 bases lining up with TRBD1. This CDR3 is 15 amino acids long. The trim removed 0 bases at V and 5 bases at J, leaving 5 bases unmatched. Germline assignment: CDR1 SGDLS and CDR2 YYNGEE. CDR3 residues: CASSVGQGWDNEQFF. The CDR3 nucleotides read TGTGCCAGCAGCGTAGGACAGGGATGGGACAATGAGCAGTTCTTC.